This TCR beta chain was captured in a study of T-cell reconstitution after alpha-beta-depleted transplantation in children. This clonotype was recorded at least ten times. CDR3 length equals 16 residues. Deletions cut 7 bases from V and 1 base from J, with 19 bases between. Germline V lookup: CDR1 LNHNV, CDR2 YYDKDF (reference sequence). TCRbeta library preparation incorporated unique molecular identifiers. TCRdb passed the PCR reads through MiXCR, listing each CDR3 protein once. Among over 90,000 distinct CDR3 sequences, 7% to 8% were seen once, and the ten largest hold roughly 15%. Sequencing was performed on PBMCs, taken before TCRalphabeta/CD19-depleted stem cell transplant. This chain links TRBV15 with TRBJ1-1, with TRBD1 as a possible D gene (5 bases). The sequence was obtained from a boy between 2 and 10 years old with acute lymphoblastic leukemia, due to receive a stem cell transplant. In nucleotides, the CDR3 is TGTGCCACCACCCGGAACAGGCAGCACGCGAACACTGAAGCTTTCTTT. As protein: CATTRNRQHANTEAFF.